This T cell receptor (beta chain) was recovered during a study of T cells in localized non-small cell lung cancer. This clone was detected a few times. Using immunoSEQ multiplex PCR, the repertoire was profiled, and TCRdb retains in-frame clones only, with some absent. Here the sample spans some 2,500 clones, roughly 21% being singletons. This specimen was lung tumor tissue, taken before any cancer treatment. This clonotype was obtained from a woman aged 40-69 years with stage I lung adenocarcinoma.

CDR3 bases: TGTGCCAGCAGTGATGGACAGGGAATAGCTGAAGCTTTCTTT. It translates to CASSDGQGIAEAFF. This chain links TRBV6-8 with TRBJ1-1; 8 bases align to TRBD1. Trimming at V came to 5 bases and at J to 6 bases, leaving 8 bases not matched to a gene. The germline gives CDR1 MNHGY, CDR2 SAAAGT. This CDR3 is 14 amino acids long.